This T cell receptor (beta chain) was observed in a study of cytomegalovirus exposure and HLA in healthy donors. Study information: An analysis done earlier identified roughly 120 million unique TCR beta sequences from approximately 200 million T cells. The Caucasian-associated ancestry cluster held around 76% of under 450 genotyped donors.

A note on this clone: The antigen is unknown.

This CDR3 has 14 residues. With V trimmed by 4 bases and J by 7 bases, 6 bases remained unmatched. Germline V lookup: CDR1 KGHSH, CDR2 LQKENI. Findings and caveats of the study: Most TCRs appeared rarely, but some public TCRs recurred in many donors. Excluded were some V segments that proved indistinguishable, including TRBV6-2 and TRBV6-3.

Primers: 60 Vbeta forward and 13 Jbeta reverse. The method was immunoSEQ multiplex PCR; TCRdb's version includes in-frame clones alone and lacks a portion of them. The sample has just over 95,000 clones, roughly 79% seen once; the top ten hold around 5.3%. This chain uses TRBV18 with TRBJ2-4; 8 nucleotides align to TRBD1. The sample was PBMCs. This TCR was recovered from a woman in her thirties or forties in good health and CMV-seronegative. The CDR3 bases are TGTGCCAGCTCACTCTCGGACAGGGTGAACATTCAGTACTTC. This encodes CASSLSDRVNIQYF.